Listed here is a single T cell receptor (beta chain). Antigen unknown. The data are from a study of radiotherapy plus CTLA-4 blockade in lung cancer. Findings and limits, study-wide: TCR clones of tumor origin grew in blood after radiotherapy plus ipilimumab.

The table came from immunoSEQ multiplex PCR; TCRdb's copy has only in-frame clones and leaves some out. The sample lists tens of thousands of clones, around 80% seen once, with more than 8.5% in the top ten. This sequence was found in a human donor with non-small cell lung cancer who had a complete response to radiotherapy plus ipilimumab. The source was peripheral blood, collected from a patient treated with radiotherapy plus ipilimumab.

CDR3 nucleotides: TGTGCCAGCAGTGAAGGGCAGGGTCAGCAGCCCCAGCATTTT. Protein: CASSEGQGQQPQHF. J is TRBJ1-5 and V is TRBV6-1; D perhaps matches TRBD1 (5 bases). Trimming pared 1 base from V and 7 bases from J, leaving 11 bases between. The CDR3 runs to 14 residues. Germline CDR1 MNHNS, CDR2 SASEGT.